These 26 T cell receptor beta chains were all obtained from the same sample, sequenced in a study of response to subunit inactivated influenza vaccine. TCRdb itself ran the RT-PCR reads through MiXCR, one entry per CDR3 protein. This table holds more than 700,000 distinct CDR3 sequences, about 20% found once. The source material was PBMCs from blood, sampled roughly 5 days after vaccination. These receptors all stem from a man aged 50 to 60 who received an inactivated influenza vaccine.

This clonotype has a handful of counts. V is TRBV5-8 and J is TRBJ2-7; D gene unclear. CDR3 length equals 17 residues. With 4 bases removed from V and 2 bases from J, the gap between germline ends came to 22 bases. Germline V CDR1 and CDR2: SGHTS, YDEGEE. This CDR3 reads CASSQTTEKIWTYEQYF. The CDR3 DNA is TGTGCCAGCAGCCAAACAACCGAGAAAATCTGGACCTACGAGCAGTACTTC.

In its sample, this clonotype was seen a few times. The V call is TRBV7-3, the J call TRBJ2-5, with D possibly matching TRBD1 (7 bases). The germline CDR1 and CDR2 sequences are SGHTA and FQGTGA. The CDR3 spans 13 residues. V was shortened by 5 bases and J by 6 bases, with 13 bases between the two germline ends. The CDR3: CASSPQGRKTQYF. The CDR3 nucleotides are TGTGCCAGCAGCCCACAGGGGAGGAAGACCCAGTACTTC.

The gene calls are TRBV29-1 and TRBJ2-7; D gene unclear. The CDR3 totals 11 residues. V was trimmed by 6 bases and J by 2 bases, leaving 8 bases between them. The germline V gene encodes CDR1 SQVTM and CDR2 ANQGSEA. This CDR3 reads CSVTDAYEQYF. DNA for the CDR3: TGCAGCGTCACTGACGCCTACGAGCAGTACTTC.

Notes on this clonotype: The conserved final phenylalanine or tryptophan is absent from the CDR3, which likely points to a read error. The CDR3 nucleotides are TGTGCCAGCGGCCCCAGGGTGAACACCTGGGAGCTGTTTTGT. Translation gives CASGPRVNTWELFC. The rearrangement uses TRBV5-5 and TRBJ2-2; maybe TRBD1 (5 bases). CDR3 length equals 14 residues. Germline V CDR1 and CDR2: SGHKS, YYEKEE (reference sequence).

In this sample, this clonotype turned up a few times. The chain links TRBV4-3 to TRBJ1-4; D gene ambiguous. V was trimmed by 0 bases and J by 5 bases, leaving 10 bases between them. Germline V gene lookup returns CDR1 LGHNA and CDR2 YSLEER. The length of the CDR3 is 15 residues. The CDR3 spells CASSQDLARNEKLFF. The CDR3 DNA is TGCGCCAGCAGCCAAGATCTTGCCCGAAATGAAAAACTGTTTTTT.

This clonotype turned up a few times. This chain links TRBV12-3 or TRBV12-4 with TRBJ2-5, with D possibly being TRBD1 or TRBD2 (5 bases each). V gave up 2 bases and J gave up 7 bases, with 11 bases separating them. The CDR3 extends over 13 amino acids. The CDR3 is CASSLSRDGTQYF. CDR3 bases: TGTGCCAGCAGTTTAAGTCGGGACGGGACCCAGTACTTC.

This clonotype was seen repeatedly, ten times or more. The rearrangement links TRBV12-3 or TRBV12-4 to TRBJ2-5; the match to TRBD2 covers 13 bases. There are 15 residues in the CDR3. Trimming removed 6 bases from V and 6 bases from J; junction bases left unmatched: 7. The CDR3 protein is CASRLGTSGTQTQYF. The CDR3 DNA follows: TGTGCCAGCAGACTCGGGACTAGCGGGACACAGACCCAGTACTTC.

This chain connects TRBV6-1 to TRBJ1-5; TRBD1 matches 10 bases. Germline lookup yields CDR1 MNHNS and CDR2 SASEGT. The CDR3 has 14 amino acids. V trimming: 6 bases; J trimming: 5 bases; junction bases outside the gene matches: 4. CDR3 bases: TGTGCCAGCAGACCGGGACAGGGGTATCAGCCCCAGCATTTT. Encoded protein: CASRPGQGYQPQHF.

The CDR3 loop is CATSRDISETQYF. The CDR3 nucleotides read TGTGCCACCAGCAGAGATATTTCGGAGACCCAGTACTTC. V is TRBV15 and J is TRBJ2-5; D is ambiguous. CDR1 and CDR2 (germline): LNHNV, YYDKDF (reference sequence). Trimming removed 0 bases at V and 5 bases at J, with 7 bases between. The CDR3 totals 13 residues.

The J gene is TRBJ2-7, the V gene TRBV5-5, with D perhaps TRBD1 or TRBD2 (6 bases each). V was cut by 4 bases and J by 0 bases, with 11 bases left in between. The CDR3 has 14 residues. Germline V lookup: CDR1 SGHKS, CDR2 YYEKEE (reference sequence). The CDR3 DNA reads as TGTGCCAGCAGCGTAGGGGGGCCCTCCTACGAGCAGTACTTC. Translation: CASSVGGPSYEQYF.

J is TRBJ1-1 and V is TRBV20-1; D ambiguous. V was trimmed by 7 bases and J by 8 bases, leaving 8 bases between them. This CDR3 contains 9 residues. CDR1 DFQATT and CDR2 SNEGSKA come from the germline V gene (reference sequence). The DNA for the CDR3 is TGCAGTGGATTGGGAGAAGCTTTCTTT. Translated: CSGLGEAFF.

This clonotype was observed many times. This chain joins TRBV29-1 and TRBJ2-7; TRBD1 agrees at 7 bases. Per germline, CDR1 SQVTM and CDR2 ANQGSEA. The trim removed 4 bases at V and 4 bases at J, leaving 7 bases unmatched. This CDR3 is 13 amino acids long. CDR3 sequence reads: CSVVPGTDYEQYF. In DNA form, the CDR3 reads TGCAGCGTTGTGCCCGGGACAGATTACGAGCAGTACTTC.

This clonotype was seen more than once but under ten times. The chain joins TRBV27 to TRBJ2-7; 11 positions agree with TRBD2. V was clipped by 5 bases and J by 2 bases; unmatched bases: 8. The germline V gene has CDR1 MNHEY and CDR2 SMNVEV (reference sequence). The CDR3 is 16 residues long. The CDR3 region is CASSSMLAGGTYEQYF. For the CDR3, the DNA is TGTGCCAGCAGTAGTATGCTAGCGGGGGGTACCTACGAGCAGTACTTC.

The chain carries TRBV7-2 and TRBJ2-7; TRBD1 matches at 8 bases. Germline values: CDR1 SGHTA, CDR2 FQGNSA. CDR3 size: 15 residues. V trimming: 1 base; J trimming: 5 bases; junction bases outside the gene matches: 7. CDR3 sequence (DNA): TGTGCCAGCAGCTTAGGGGCGGGACAGGTAAACGAGCAGTACTTC. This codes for CASSLGAGQVNEQYF.

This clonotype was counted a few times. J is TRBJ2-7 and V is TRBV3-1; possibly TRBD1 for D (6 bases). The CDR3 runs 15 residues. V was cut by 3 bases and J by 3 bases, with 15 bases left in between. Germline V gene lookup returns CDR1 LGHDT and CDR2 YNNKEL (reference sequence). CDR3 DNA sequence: TGTGCCAGCAGCCAGTACAGGGATTTGTTCTACGAGCAGTACTTC. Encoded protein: CASSQYRDLFYEQYF.

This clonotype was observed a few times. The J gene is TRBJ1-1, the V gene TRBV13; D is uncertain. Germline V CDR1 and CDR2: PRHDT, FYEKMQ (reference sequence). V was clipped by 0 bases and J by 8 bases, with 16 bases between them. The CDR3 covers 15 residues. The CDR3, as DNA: TGTGCCAGCAGCTTAGGCTCGGACTTAGTCGGGGAAGCTTTCTTT. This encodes CASSLGSDLVGEAFF.

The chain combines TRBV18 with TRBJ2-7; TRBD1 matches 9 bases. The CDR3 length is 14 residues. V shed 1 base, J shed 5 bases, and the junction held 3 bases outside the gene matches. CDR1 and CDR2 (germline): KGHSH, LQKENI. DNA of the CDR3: TGTGCCAGCTCACCACGGACAGGGGAGAACGAGCAGTACTTC. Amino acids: CASSPRTGENEQYF.

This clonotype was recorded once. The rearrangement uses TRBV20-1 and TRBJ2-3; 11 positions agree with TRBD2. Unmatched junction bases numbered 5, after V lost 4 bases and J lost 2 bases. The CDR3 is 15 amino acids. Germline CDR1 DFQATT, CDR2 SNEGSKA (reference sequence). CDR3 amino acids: CSATSGGRDTDTQYF. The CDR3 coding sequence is TGCAGTGCTACTAGCGGGGGGCGAGACACAGATACGCAGTATTTT.

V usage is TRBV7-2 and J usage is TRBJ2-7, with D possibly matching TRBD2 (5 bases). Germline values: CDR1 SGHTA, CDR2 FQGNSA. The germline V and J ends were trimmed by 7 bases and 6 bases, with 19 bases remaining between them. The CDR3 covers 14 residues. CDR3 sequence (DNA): TGTGCCAGCACCGAGAGGCACGGTGCGGGCGAGCAGTACTTC. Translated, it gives CASTERHGAGEQYF.

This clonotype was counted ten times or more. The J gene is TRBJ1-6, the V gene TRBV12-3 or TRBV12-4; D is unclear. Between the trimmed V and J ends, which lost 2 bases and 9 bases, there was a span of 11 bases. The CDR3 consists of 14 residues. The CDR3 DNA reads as TGTGCCAGCAGTTTATCAATAGTGGGTTCACCCCTCCACTTT. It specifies CASSLSIVGSPLHF.

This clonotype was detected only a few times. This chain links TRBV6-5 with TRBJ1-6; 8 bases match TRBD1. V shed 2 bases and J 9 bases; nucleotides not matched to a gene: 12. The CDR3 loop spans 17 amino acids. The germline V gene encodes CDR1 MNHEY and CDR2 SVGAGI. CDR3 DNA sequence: TGTGCCAGCAGTTACGGACAGGACAGGGTCCGTCGTTCACCCCTCCACTTT. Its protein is CASSYGQDRVRRSPLHF.

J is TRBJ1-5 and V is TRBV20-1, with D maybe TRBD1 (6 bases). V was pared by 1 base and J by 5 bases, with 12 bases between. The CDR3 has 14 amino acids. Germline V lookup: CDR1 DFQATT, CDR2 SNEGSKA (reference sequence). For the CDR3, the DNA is TGCAGTGCTAGAGCCCAGGGGAAAGATCAGCCCCAGCATTTT. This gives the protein CSARAQGKDQPQHF.

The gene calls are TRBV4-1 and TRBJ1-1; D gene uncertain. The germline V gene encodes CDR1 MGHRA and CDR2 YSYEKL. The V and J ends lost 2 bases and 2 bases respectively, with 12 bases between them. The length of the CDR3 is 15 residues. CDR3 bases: TGCGCCAGCAGCCAATTAGCAGGAGCTAACACTGAAGCTTTCTTT. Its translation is CASSQLAGANTEAFF.

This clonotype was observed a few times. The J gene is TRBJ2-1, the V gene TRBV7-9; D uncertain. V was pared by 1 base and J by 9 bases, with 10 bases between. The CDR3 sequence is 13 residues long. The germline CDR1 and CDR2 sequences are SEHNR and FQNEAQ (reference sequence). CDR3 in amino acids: CASSLGEWREQFF. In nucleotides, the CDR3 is TGTGCCAGCAGCTTAGGAGAGTGGCGTGAGCAGTTCTTC.

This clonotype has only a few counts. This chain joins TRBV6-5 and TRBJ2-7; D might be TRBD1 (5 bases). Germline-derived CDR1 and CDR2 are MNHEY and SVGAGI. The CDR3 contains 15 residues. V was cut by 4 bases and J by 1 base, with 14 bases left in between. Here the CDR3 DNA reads TGTGCCAGCAGTTGGGGCAGGGCCTCGTCCTACGAGCAGTACTTC. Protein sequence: CASSWGRASSYEQYF.

Here the CDR3 DNA reads TGTGCCAGCAGCTCGGACAGGGCAGCCGGGGCCAACGTCCTGACTTTC. As protein: CASSSDRAAGANVLTF. The chain couples TRBV12-3 or TRBV12-4 to TRBJ2-6, with 8 bases aligning to TRBD1. The CDR3 totals 16 residues. Trimming cost V 6 bases and J 4 bases; bases outside gene matches: 8.